The 17 T cell receptor beta chains listed next were all sequenced from one sample in a study of cytomegalovirus exposure and HLA in healthy donors. Profiling relied on immunoSEQ multiplex PCR, and the TCRdb table lists in-frame clones only, not all of them. The data hold about 53,000 clones, with about 91% observed a single time. The specimen sequenced was PBMCs. The receptors derive from a man aged 18 to 35 in good health and CMV-seronegative.

The CDR3 sequence is CASSSNRGATDEQYF. DNA for the CDR3: TGTGCCAGCAGCTCCAACAGGGGCGCGACCGACGAGCAGTACTTC. The chain uses TRBV7-2 and TRBJ2-7, with 7 bases lining up with TRBD1. CDR3 length: 15 amino acids. Per the germline V gene, CDR1 is SGHTA and CDR2 is FQGNSA. J was trimmed by 5 bases and V by 4 bases; bases with no gene match: 11.

V usage is TRBV27 and J usage is TRBJ2-3, with 8 nucleotides matching TRBD1. The length of the CDR3 is 16 residues. V dropped 3 bases and J dropped 5; count of bases not matched to a gene: 10. The germline V gene has CDR1 MNHEY and CDR2 SMNVEV (reference sequence). CDR3 protein: CASSFSAGGPVDTQYF. For the CDR3, the DNA is TGTGCCAGCAGTTTTTCGGCAGGGGGCCCTGTAGATACGCAGTATTTT.

The chain uses TRBV27 and TRBJ1-5; the D is unclear. Germline V lookup: CDR1 MNHEY, CDR2 SMNVEV (reference sequence). The V and J ends lost 6 bases and 8 bases respectively, with 20 bases between them. This CDR3 has 15 residues. The CDR3 loop is CASRPLTETKEPQHF. For the CDR3, the DNA is TGTGCCAGCAGGCCACTTACAGAAACGAAAGAGCCCCAGCATTTT.

This rearrangement joins TRBV27 to TRBJ2-1, with a possible D match to TRBD1 (5 bases). Germline V gene data show CDR1 as MNHEY and CDR2 as SMNVEV (reference sequence). V gave up 3 bases and J gave up 3 bases, with 12 bases separating them. This CDR3 contains 15 residues. CDR3: CASSLRRVVYNEQFF. CDR3 in DNA: TGTGCCAGCAGTTTGCGCAGGGTCGTCTACAATGAGCAGTTCTTC.

The V gene is TRBV15, the J gene TRBJ2-5; the D is unclear. Trimming took 0 bases from V and 4 from J, leaving 6 bases between them. This CDR3 is 13 amino acids long. Germline values: CDR1 LNHNV, CDR2 YYDKDF (reference sequence). CDR3 nucleotides: TGTGCCACCAGCAGAGAATCGGGAGAGACCCAGTACTTC. Translation gives CATSRESGETQYF.

V is TRBV27 and J is TRBJ2-7, with TRBD2 identical over 12 bases. The length of the CDR3 is 15 residues. Germline V gives CDR1 MNHEY, CDR2 SMNVEV (reference sequence). Losses at the gene ends were 2 bases for V and 6 bases for J; bases not matched to a gene: 5. CDR3 protein: CASSLSASGRVEQYF. The CDR3 nucleotides read TGTGCCAGCAGTTTAAGTGCTAGCGGGAGGGTCGAGCAGTACTTC.

The chain couples TRBV21-1 to TRBJ2-7; the table names TRBD2, a call not compared with the DNA. TRBV21-1 is termed a pseudogene. This CDR3 is built from 17 residues. DNA for the CDR3: TGTGCCAGCAGCTCAACCGGGACTAGCGGGATACACTACGAGCAGTACTTC. Translating it yields CASSSTGTSGIHYEQYF.

V is TRBV9 and J is TRBJ1-1, with a possible D match to TRBD1 (5 bases). Trimming took off 4 bases at V and 0 bases at J, with 10 bases between the two ends. CDR3 size: 14 residues. Germline V gives CDR1 SGDLS, CDR2 YYNGEE. CDR3 region: CASSPWDLNTEAFF. The CDR3 bases are TGTGCCAGCAGCCCGTGGGACTTGAACACTGAAGCTTTCTTT.

This clone was found once. CDR3 sequence: CASSVGSGSGFVAQYF. The CDR3 nucleotides read TGTGCCAGCAGCGTAGGTTCGGGTAGCGGTTTCGTGGCCCAGTACTTC. This chain joins TRBV9 and TRBJ2-5; maybe TRBD2 (6 bases). Looked up from germline, CDR1 is SGDLS and CDR2 is YYNGEE. V shed 0 bases and J shed 9 bases, with 21 bases lying between them. The CDR3 loop spans 16 amino acids.

The chain is built from TRBV18 and TRBJ1-1; a weak D match, TRBD1 (6 bases). Germline assignment: CDR1 KGHSH and CDR2 LQKENI. The CDR3 length is 15 residues. V lost 0 bases, J lost 5 bases, and 13 bases lay in between. The CDR3 protein is CASSPPRGAKTEAFF. The CDR3 DNA sequence: TGTGCCAGCTCACCACCGCGGGGGGCGAAGACTGAAGCTTTCTTT.

The rearrangement uses TRBV5-1 and TRBJ2-1; D perhaps matches TRBD2 (6 bases). Per the germline V gene, CDR1 is SGHRS and CDR2 is YFSETQ. The CDR3 extends over 13 amino acids. The V and J ends lost 0 bases and 8 bases respectively, with 9 bases between them. CDR3 protein: CASSLGSGDEQFF. The DNA of the CDR3 is TGCGCCAGCAGCTTGGGTAGCGGTGATGAGCAGTTCTTC. The entire variable domain, with the rest obtained from reference TRBV5-1 and TRBJ2-1, is as follows: KAGVTQTPRYLIKTRGQQVTLSCSPISGHRSVSWYQQTPGQGLQFLFEYFSETQRNKGNFPGRFSGRQFSNSRSEMNVSTLELGDSALYLCASSLGSGDEQFFGPGTRLTVL.

V gene TRBV19 combines with J gene TRBJ1-1; D is unclear. This CDR3 is built from 13 residues. V dropped 0 bases and J dropped 1 base, with 3 bases sitting between them. The germline gives CDR1 LNHDA, CDR2 SQIVND (reference sequence). The CDR3 DNA reads as TGTGCCAGTAGTATAGACGGGAACACTGAAGCTTTCTTT. It yields the protein CASSIDGNTEAFF.

This clone has only one observation. V usage is TRBV28 and J usage is TRBJ1-3; maybe TRBD1 (6 bases). CDR3 length: 16 amino acids. Germline loops: CDR1 MDHEN, CDR2 SYDVKM. The V and J ends lost 6 bases and 2 bases respectively, with 17 bases between them. CDR3 residues: CASSPTDRRPGNTIYF. Here the CDR3 DNA reads TGTGCCAGCAGCCCCACCGACAGGAGACCTGGAAACACCATATATTTT.

V and J are TRBV5-5 and TRBJ2-5; TRBD1 agrees at 7 bases. This CDR3 region has 14 residues. V gave up 3 bases and J gave up 1 base; unmatched junction bases: 3. From germline, CDR1 is SGHKS and CDR2 YYEKEE (reference sequence). The CDR3 region is CASSSQGSQETQYF. The CDR3, as DNA: TGTGCCAGCAGCTCACAGGGGAGCCAAGAGACCCAGTACTTC.

The CDR3 DNA reads TGCGCCAGCAGCCAAGACTCGCCCAGGGTCACAGATACGCAGTATTTT. Encoded protein: CASSQDSPRVTDTQYF. The chain employs TRBV4-1 and TRBJ2-3, with D maybe TRBD1 (5 bases). V lost 0 bases to trimming and J lost 2 bases, with 12 bases between them. In germline, CDR1 is MGHRA, CDR2 YSYEKL. There are 16 residues in the CDR3.

This chain joins TRBV9 and TRBJ2-5; possible D gene TRBD2, 5 bases. This CDR3 is built from 16 residues. V was shortened by 1 base and J by 3 bases, with 16 bases between the two germline ends. The germline V gene encodes CDR1 SGDLS and CDR2 YYNGEE. CDR3 sequence: CASSVMGSGFEETQYF. The CDR3 nucleotides are TGTGCCAGCAGCGTAATGGGGTCGGGGTTCGAAGAGACCCAGTACTTC.

The rearrangement uses TRBV6-1 and TRBJ1-1; D ambiguous. The germline gives CDR1 MNHNS, CDR2 SASEGT. V gave up 4 bases and J gave up 1 base, with 7 bases separating them. The CDR3 consists of 13 residues. CDR3: CASSGPGNTEAFF. CDR3 sequence (DNA): TGTGCCAGCAGTGGCCCCGGGAACACTGAAGCTTTCTTT.